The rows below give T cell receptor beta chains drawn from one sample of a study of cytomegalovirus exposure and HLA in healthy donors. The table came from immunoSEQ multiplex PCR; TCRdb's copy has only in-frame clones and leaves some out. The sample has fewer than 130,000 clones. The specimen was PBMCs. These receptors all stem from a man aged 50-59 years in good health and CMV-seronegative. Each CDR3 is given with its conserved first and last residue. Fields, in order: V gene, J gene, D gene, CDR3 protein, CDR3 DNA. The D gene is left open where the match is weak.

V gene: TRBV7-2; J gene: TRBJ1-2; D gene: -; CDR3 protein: CASSRSDGNYGYTF; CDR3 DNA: TGTGCCAGCAGTCGAAGTGACGGGAACTATGGCTACACCTTC
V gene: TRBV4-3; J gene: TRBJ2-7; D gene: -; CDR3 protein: CASSLLVSGLYEQYF; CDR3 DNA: TGCGCCAGCAGCCTCCTCGTCAGCGGACTCTACGAGCAGTACTTC
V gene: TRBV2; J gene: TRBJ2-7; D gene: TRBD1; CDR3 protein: CASRHRGGYYEQYF; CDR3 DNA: TGTGCCAGCAGACACAGGGGTGGGTACTACGAGCAGTACTTC
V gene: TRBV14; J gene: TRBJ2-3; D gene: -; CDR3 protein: CASSPRTALSTDTQYF; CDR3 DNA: TGTGCCAGCAGCCCGCGGACAGCGCTGAGCACAGATACGCAGTATTTT
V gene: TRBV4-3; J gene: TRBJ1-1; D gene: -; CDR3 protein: CASSYVEGDTEAFF; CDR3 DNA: TGCGCCAGCAGTTATGTGGAGGGAGACACTGAAGCTTTCTTT
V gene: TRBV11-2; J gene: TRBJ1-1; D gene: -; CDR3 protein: CASSLGVGSDAFF; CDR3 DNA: TGTGCCAGCAGCTTAGGTGTCGGGTCGGATGCTTTCTTT
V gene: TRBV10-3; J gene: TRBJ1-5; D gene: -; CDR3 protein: CAISETESNQPQHF; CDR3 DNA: TGTGCCATCAGTGAAACAGAGAGCAATCAGCCCCAGCATTTT
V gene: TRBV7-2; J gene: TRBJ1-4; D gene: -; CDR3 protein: CASSPVQYNEKLFF; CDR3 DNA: TGTGCCAGCAGTCCCGTCCAGTATAATGAAAAACTGTTTTTT
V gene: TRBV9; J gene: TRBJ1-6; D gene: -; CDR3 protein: CASSETGNYNSPLHF; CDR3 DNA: TGTGCCAGCAGCGAGACAGGAAACTATAATTCACCCCTCCACTTT
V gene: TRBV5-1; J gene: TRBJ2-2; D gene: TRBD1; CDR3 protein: CASSSTGNKRTGELFF; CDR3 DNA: TGCGCCAGCAGCTCGACAGGGAATAAGCGCACCGGGGAGCTGTTTTTT
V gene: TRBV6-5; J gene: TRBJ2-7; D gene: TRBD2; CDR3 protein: CASSYSGTGSYEQYF; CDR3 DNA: TGTGCCAGCAGTTACAGCGGGACGGGCTCCTACGAGCAGTACTTC
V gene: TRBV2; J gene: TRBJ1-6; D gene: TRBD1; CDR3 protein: CASWTRDRDNSPLHF; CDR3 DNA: TGTGCCAGCTGGACCCGGGACAGGGATAATTCACCCCTCCACTTT
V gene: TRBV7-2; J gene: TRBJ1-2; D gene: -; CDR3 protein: CASSLESGGGYTF; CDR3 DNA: TGTGCCAGCAGCTTAGAATCGGGAGGAGGCTACACCTTC
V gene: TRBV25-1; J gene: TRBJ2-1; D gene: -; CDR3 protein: CASSELGASYNEQFF; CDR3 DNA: TGTGCCAGCAGTGAACTGGGGGCCTCTTACAATGAGCAGTTCTTC
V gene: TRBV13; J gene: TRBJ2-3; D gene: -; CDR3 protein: CASNEVGDTQYF; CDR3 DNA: TGTGCCAGCAACGAGGTGGGAGATACGCAGTATTTT
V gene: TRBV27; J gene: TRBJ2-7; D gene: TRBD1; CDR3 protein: CASSMDRARHEQYF; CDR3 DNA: TGTGCCAGCAGTATGGACAGGGCACGACACGAGCAGTACTTC
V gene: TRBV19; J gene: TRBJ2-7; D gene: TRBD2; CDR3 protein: CASSSPGRGVDVQYF; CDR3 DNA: TGTGCCAGTAGTAGTCCGGGCCGGGGGGTTGATGTGCAGTACTTC
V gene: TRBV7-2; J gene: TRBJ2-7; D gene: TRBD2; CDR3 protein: CASSFGGGNYEQYF; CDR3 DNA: TGTGCCAGCAGCTTTGGCGGGGGTAACTACGAGCAGTACTTC
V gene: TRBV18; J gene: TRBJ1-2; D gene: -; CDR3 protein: CASSQGQDYGYTF; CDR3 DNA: TGTGCCAGCTCACAGGGACAAGACTATGGCTACACCTTC
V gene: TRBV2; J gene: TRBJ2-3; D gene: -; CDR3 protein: CASSEWGRADTQYF; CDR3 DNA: TGTGCCAGCAGTGAATGGGGCAGGGCAGATACGCAGTATTTT
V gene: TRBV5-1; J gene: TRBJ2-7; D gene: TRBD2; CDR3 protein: CASSLGLADAYEQYF; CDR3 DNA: TGCGCCAGCAGCTTGGGACTAGCGGACGCCTACGAGCAGTACTTC
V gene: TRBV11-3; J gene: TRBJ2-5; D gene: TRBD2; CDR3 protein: CASSLAGDSETQYF; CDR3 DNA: TGTGCCAGCAGCCTAGCGGGGGATTCGGAGACCCAGTACTTC
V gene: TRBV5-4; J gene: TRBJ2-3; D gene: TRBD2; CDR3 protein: CASSPSLAGGRSTDTQYF; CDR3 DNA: TGTGCCAGCAGCCCGAGTCTAGCGGGGGGCCGGAGCACAGATACGCAGTATTTT
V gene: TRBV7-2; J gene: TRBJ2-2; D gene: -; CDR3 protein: CASRIDSTGELFF; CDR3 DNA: TGTGCCAGCAGAATAGACAGCACCGGGGAGCTGTTTTTT
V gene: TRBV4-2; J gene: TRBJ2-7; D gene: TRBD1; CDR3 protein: CASSQTQDRSYEQYF; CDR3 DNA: TGTGCCAGCAGCCAGACGCAGGACAGGTCCTACGAGCAGTACTTC
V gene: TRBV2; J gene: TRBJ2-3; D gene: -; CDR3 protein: CASKPGQAFGSTDTQYF; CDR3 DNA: TGTGCCAGTAAACCGGGACAAGCCTTTGGCAGCACAGATACGCAGTATTTT
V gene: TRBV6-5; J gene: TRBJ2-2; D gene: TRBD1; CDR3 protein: CASSYLTGLAGELFF; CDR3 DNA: TGTGCCAGCAGTTACTTGACAGGGTTGGCCGGGGAGCTGTTTTTT
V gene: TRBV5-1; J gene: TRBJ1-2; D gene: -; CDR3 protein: CASSEDGEGQHYGYTF; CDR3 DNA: TGCGCCAGCAGCGAGGACGGGGAAGGCCAACACTATGGCTACACCTTC
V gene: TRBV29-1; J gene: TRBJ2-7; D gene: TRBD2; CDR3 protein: CSVPGTSGIYEQYF; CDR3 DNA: TGCAGCGTCCCCGGGACTAGCGGGATCTACGAGCAGTACTTC
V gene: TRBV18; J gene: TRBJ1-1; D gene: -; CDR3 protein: CASSTNENTEAFF; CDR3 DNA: TGTGCCAGCTCAACTAACGAGAACACTGAAGCTTTCTTT